This T cell receptor (beta chain) comes out of a study of siplizumab effects on memory and regulatory T cells. Findings of the study overall: Of the alloreactive clones, only a minor fraction mapped to unstimulated subsets.

Sequencing was performed with immunoSEQ multiplex PCR; in TCRdb, only in-frame clones are kept and a portion is missing. The sample lists 85,000 to 130,000 clones, about 91% seen once, with about 2.6% in the top ten. As to this clone: The antigen is unknown.

The sample consisted of CD4+ T cells sorted from blood. The sequence was obtained from a human donor in good health. Some clones in this sample may be carry-over from other donors' samples.

In DNA, the CDR3 is TGTGCCAGCAGTGACTCGAGAAGCGGGAGATCAGATACGCAGTATTTT. This codes for CASSDSRSGRSDTQYF. J is TRBJ2-3 and V is TRBV6-4; 8 bases agree with TRBD2. CDR1 is MRHNA and CDR2 is SNTAGT in the germline V gene. The CDR3 contains 16 residues. Losses at the gene ends were 0 bases for V and 4 bases for J; bases not matched to a gene: 6.